Reported below is one TCR beta chain. Its antigen is currently unknown. Sequencing used immunoSEQ multiplex PCR; TCRdb keeps in-frame clones, though not all of them. The sample yields roughly 65,000 clones, about four fifths seen once. V lost 1 base, J lost 3 bases, and 4 bases stayed unmatched. The CDR3 loop spans 15 amino acids. Germline CDR1 and CDR2: MDHEN and SYDVKM. These data are taken from a study of OX40 agonist ivuxolimab in advanced cancers. Looking at the study overall: Patients were infused with ivuxolimab every 2 weeks at 0.01 to 10 mg/kg. Partial response was recorded in three patients: one hepatocellular carcinoma and two cutaneous melanoma cases. Study conclusions and caveats: In the expanded peripheral T cells, antigen specificity was never determined.

Systemic immunosuppression or a history of autoimmune disease excluded patients. The receptor was isolated from an adult with an advanced solid tumor such as melanoma, head and neck, liver or kidney cancer. The chain employs TRBV28 and TRBJ2-3; 7 bases fit TRBD2. The sequenced sample was CD4+ or CD8+ T cells sorted from blood, obtained in a trial of the OX40 agonist ivuxolimab. The CDR3 DNA reads TGTGCCAGCAGTTTATCAAGGACTAGTACAGATACGCAGTATTTT. Its translation is CASSLSRTSTDTQYF.